Only a few counts were recorded for the clone carrying this T cell receptor beta chain. Its matching antigen is unknown. The CDR3 extends over 14 amino acids. The germline V gene encodes CDR1 SNHLY and CDR2 FYNNEI. The junction had 4 bases not matched to a gene; V was cut back by 6 bases and J by 0 bases. A multiplex PCR was run with 60 Vbeta primers and 13 Jbeta primers. Repertoires were generated with immunoSEQ multiplex PCR, while TCRdb's copy carries only in-frame clones and drops some. The sample lists 180,000 or so clones, about 9% occurring once. The data are from a study of cytomegalovirus exposure and HLA in healthy donors. Study results and limitations: HLA restriction was apparent for most CMV-associated TCR beta chains in a later analysis. Associated with cytomegalovirus, according to the listing, were around 160 TCR beta chains. What TCR beta sequences reportedly achieved was accurate prediction of HLA-A and HLA-B alleles in most subjects.

The V call is TRBV2, the J call TRBJ1-2, with 7 bases aligning to TRBD1. The sample taken for sequencing was PBMCs. This TCR derives from a woman aged 25 to 39 in good health and CMV-seropositive. This CDR3 is CASRAGTANYGYTF. DNA for the CDR3: TGTGCCAGCAGGGCTGGGACAGCTAACTATGGCTACACCTTC.